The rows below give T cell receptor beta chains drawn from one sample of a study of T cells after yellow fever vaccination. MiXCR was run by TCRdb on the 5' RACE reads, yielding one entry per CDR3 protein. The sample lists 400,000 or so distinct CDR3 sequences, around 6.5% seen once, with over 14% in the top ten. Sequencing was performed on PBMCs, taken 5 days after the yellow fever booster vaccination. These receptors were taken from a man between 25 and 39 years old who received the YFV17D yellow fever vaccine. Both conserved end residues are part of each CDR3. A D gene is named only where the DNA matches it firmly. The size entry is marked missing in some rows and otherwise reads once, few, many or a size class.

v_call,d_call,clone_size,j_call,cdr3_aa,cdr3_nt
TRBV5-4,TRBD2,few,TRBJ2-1,CASSLVLGTSGTRGDEQFF,TGTGCCAGCAGCTTGGTACTTGGGACTAGCGGGACCCGGGGCGATGAGCAGTTCTTC
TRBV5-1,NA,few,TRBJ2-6,CASSPGHSGANVLTF,TGCGCCAGCAGCCCGGGTCACTCTGGGGCCAACGTCCTGACTTTC
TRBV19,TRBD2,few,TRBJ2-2,CASTYGLAVTGELFF,TGTGCCAGTACCTACGGACTAGCGGTTACCGGGGAGCTGTTTTTT
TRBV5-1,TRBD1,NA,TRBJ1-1,CASSARGTEAFF,TGCGCCAGCAGCGCCAGGGGGACTGAAGCTTTCTTT
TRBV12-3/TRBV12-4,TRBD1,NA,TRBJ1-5,CASSWGQRDQPQHF,TGTGCCAGCAGTTGGGGACAGAGGGATCAGCCCCAGCATTTT
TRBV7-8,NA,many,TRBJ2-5,CASSLVGGAYQETQYF,TGTGCCAGCAGCTTAGTTGGTGGCGCGTACCAAGAGACCCAGTACTTC
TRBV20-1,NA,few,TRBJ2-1,CSVLGVEQFF,TGCAGTGTATTAGGGGTTGAGCAGTTCTTC
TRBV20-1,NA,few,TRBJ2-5,CSATPDSQETQYF,TGCAGCGCGACCCCCGACTCTCAAGAGACCCAGTACTTC
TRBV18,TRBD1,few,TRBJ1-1,CASSPPQGGTNTEAFF,TGTGCCAGCTCACCACCCCAGGGGGGCACGAACACTGAAGCTTTCTTT
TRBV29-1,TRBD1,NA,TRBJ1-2,CSVGTGANGYTF,TGCAGCGTGGGGACAGGAGCGAACGGCTACACCTTC
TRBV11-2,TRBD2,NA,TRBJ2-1,CASRSSGSRVEEQFF,TGTGCCAGCAGATCCAGCGGGAGTCGTGTGGAGGAGCAGTTCTTC
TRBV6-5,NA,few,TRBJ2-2,CASSYSWYSSLIGGELFF,TGTGCCAGCAGTTACTCGTGGTATAGCAGTTTAATAGGCGGGGAGCTGTTTTTT
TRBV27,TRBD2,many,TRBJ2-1,CASGLRTSGSSSYNEQFF,TGTGCCAGCGGCCTCCGGACTAGCGGGAGCTCCAGCTACAATGAGCAGTTCTTC
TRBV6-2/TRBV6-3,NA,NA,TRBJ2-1,CASSSSRSGHYNEQFF,TGTGCCAGCAGCTCTTCCCGAAGCGGGCATTACAATGAGCAGTTCTTC
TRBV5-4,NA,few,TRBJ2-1,CASSLAASGNEQFF,TGTGCCAGCAGCCTAGCTGCCTCCGGGAATGAGCAGTTCTTC
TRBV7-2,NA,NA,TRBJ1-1,CASSLNKGQAFF,TGTGCCAGCAGCTTAAATAAAGGCCAAGCTTTCTTT
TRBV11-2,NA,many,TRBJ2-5,CASSLDWSGETQYF,TGTGCCAGCAGCTTAGATTGGAGTGGGGAGACCCAGTACTTC
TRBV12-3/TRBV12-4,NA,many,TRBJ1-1,CASSLWDTEAFF,TGTGCCAGCAGTTTATGGGACACTGAAGCTTTCTTT
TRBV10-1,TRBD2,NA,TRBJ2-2,CASSAVTSGSEFTGELFF,TGCGCCAGCAGTGCTGTGACTAGCGGGAGTGAATTCACCGGGGAGCTGTTTTTT
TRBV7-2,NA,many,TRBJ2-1,CASSPLGGSGSEQFF,TGTGCCAGCAGCCCCTTAGGAGGTAGTGGGAGTGAGCAGTTCTTC
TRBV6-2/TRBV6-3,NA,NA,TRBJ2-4,CASSVGALLAKNIQYF,TGTGCCAGCAGTGTCGGGGCGCTTTTAGCCAAAAACATTCAGTACTTC
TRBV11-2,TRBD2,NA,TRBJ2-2,CASSKPGLAGGGGAGELFF,TGTGCCAGCAGCAAACCGGGACTAGCGGGAGGGGGTGGGGCCGGGGAGCTGTTTTTT
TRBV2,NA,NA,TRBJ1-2,CASSFRDRYGYTF,TGTGCCAGCTCGTTTCGGGACCGCTATGGCTACACCTTC
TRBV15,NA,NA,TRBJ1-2,CATSRDHLGANYGYTF,TGTGCCACCAGCAGAGATCATCTCGGAGCTAACTATGGCTACACCTTC